This T cell receptor (beta chain) came from a study of T cell repertoires in cytomegalovirus infection. Study background: It was recently identified HLA-C-restricted and well-studied HLA-B-restricted CMV epitopes that the study used. Indicated by public TCR beta signatures were CMV infection and matching HLA type.

Germline CDR1 and CDR2: LGHNA and YSLEER. The ends were cut back, 1 base at V and 0 bases at J, with 10 bases in the middle. The CDR3 extends over 16 amino acids. TCRdb called the reads again in MiXCR, with one record for every CDR3 protein. The profile covers around 69,000 distinct CDR3 sequences, with about 26% appearing a single time and 59% taken by the ten largest. The table lists this clonotype with many counts. The antigen remains unidentified. The study's findings and limits: CMV-specific HLA-C-restricted TCR beta clonotypes dominated the ex vivo response. Public TCR beta family frequency separated CMV-and-HLA carriers, including in an independent cohort.

The J gene is TRBJ2-1, the V gene TRBV4-3; D remains unclear. The specimen was CD8+ T cells from cultured PBMCs, collected from culture after CMV antigen stimulation. The TCR comes from a human donor in good health (CMV status not recorded). Some clones in this sample may be carry-over from other donors' samples. The CDR3, as DNA: TGCGCCAGCAGCCAAGCCCTACGGGTCTCCTACAATGAGCAGTTCTTC. This translates into CASSQALRVSYNEQFF.